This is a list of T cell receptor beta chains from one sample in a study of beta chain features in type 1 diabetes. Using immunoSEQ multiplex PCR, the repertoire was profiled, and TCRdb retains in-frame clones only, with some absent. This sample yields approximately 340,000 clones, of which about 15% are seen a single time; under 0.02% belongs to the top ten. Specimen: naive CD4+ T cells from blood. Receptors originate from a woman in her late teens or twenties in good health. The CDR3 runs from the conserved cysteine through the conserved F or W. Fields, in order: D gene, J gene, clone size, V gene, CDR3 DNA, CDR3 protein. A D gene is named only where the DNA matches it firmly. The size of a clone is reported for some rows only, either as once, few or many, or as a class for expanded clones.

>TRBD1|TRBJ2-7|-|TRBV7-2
TGTGCCAGCAGCTTACAAGGGACAGGGGTATCCTACGAGCAGTACTTC
CASSLQGTGVSYEQYF
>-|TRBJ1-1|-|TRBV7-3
TGTGCCAGCAGCTTAACGGGGGGTGGCACTGAAGCTTTCTTT
CASSLTGGGTEAFF
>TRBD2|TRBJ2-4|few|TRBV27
TGTGCCAGCAGGCAGCGGGAGGACAACAAAAACATTCAGTACTTC
CASRQREDNKNIQYF
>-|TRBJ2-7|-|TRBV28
TGTGCCAGCAGAGGGACATCTCGCTACGAGCAGTACTTC
CASRGTSRYEQYF
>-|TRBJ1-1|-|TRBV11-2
TGTGCCAGCAGCTTCGACAGGGAAGCTTTCTTT
CASSFDREAFF
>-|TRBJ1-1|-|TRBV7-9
TGTGCCAGCAGTCTTGGGACTAACACTGAAGCTTTCTTT
CASSLGTNTEAFF
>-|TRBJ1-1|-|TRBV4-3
TGCGCCAGCAGCCAATCACCGGGGGCTGAAGCTTTCTTT
CASSQSPGAEAFF
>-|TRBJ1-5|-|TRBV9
TGTGCCAGCAGCGTAGGGCGGGGCATCAATCAGCCCCAGCATTTT
CASSVGRGINQPQHF
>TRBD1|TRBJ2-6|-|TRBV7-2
TGTGCCAGCAGACGAATGATTGGACAGGGGATCTCTGGGGCCAACGTCCTGACTTTC
CASRRMIGQGISGANVLTF
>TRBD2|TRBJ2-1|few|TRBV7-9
TGTGCCAGCAGCTTTCGACTAGCGGGTGCTGATGTAGAGCAGTTCTTC
CASSFRLAGADVEQFF
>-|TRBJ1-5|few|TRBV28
TGTGCCAGCAGCCCTCTTTCTGTCCAGCATTTT
CASSPLSVQHF
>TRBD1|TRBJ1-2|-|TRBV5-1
TGCGCCAGCAAGGCGGGACAGAACTATGGCTACACCTTC
CASKAGQNYGYTF
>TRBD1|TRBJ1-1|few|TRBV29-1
TGCAGCGTTGAAGATCGGGCAGGGGGGAAAACTGAAGCTTTCTTT
CSVEDRAGGKTEAFF
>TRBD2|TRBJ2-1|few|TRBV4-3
TGCGCCAGCAGCCAAGCAAGGGGCGGGAGCACCTACAATGAGCAGTTCTTC
CASSQARGGSTYNEQFF
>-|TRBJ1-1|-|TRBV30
TGTGCCTGGAGTGTACTGAGAGGATTAAACACTGAAGCTTTCTTT
CAWSVLRGLNTEAFF
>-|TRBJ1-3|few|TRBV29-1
TGCAGCGTGGGGCTAGGGATAGGCTCTGGAAACACCATATATTTT
CSVGLGIGSGNTIYF
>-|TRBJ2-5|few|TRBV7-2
TGTGCCAGCAGCCCAGGACAGATAGAGACCCAGTACTTC
CASSPGQIETQYF
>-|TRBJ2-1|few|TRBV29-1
TGCAGCCCTACCCCCCAGGGTCCAGCCTTGAATGAGCAGTTCTTC
CSPTPQGPALNEQFF
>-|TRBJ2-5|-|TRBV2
TGTGCCATTTTAGGGGGACGTTATACCCAAGAGACCCAGTACTTC
CAILGGRYTQETQYF
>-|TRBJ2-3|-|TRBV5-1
TGCGCCAGCAGCTCGTCGGGGGACACAGATACGCAGTATTTT
CASSSSGDTDTQYF
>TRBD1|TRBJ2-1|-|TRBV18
TGTGCCAGTCGACCGGTCACAGGGGTTGATGAGCAGTTCTTC
CASRPVTGVDEQFF
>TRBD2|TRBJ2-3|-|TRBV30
TGTGCCTGGAGTGTACTAGCGGGAGTATCAGATACGCAGTATTTT
CAWSVLAGVSDTQYF
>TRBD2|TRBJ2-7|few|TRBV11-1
TGTGCCAGCAGCCCGCGGACTAGAAAGTACGAGCAGTACTTC
CASSPRTRKYEQYF
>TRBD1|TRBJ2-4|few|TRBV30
TGTGCCTGGACCGCCGCGGTGACAGGGAGAATAGTGTACTTC
CAWTAAVTGRIVYF
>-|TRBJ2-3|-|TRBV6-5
TGTGCCAGCAACCCCCAGGTATCTCGAGATACGCAGTATTTT
CASNPQVSRDTQYF
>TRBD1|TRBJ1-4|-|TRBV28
TGTGCCAGCAGAACCGGGACAGGCCTTGAAAAACTGTTTTTT
CASRTGTGLEKLFF
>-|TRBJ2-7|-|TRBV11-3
TGTGCCAGCAGTCGGACAGACACCTACGAGCAGTACTTC
CASSRTDTYEQYF
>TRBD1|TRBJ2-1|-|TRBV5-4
TGTGCCAGCAGCTTGGCGGGCAGGGGGCGCAATGAGCAGTTCTTC
CASSLAGRGRNEQFF
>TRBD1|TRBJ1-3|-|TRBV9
TGTGCCAGCAGCGCATCGACAGGGGTTTACACCATATATTTT
CASSASTGVYTIYF
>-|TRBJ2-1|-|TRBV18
TGTGCCAGCTCACCAGCAGTACGCTACAATGAGCAGTTCTTC
CASSPAVRYNEQFF
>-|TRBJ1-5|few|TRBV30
TGTGCCTGGAGCCCCCCGGGAAGTCAGCCCCAGCATTTT
CAWSPPGSQPQHF
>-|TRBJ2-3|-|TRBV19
TGTGCCAGTAGTACGCCCTCAACCCGGTCAGATACGCAGTATTTT
CASSTPSTRSDTQYF
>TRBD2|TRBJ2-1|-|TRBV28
TGTGCCAGCAGTTTGACTAGCGGGAGCGGAAATGAGCAGTTCTTC
CASSLTSGSGNEQFF
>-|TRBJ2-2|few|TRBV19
TGTGCCAGTAGTATAGAAAGGCTAGCGAACACCGGGGAGCTGTTTTTT
CASSIERLANTGELFF
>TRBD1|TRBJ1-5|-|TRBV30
TGTGCCTGGAGTCGACAGGGATATCAGCCCCAGCATTTT
CAWSRQGYQPQHF
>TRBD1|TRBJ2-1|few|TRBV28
TGTGCCAGCAGTTCCGAGGGACAGGGCGTTAATGAGCAGTTCTTC
CASSSEGQGVNEQFF
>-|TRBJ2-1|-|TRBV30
TGTGCCCTAACGAGCACTCCCAATGAGCAGTTCTTC
CALTSTPNEQFF
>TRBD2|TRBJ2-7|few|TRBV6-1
TGTGCCAGCAGTGAAGCTTTAGCGGGAGGTTACTACGAGCAGTACTTC
CASSEALAGGYYEQYF
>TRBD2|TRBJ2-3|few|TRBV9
TGTGCCAGCACAGCGGGAGGTTACACAGATACGCAGTATTTT
CASTAGGYTDTQYF
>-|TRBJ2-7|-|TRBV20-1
TGCAGTGCTAGTCTAGTCGGCGAGCAGTACTTC
CSASLVGEQYF
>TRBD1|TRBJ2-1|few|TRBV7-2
TGTGCCAGCAGGCTACAGGGGGGTGGCTACAATGAGCAGTTCTTC
CASRLQGGGYNEQFF
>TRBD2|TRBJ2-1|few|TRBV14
TGTGCCAGCAGCCAAGTTATATCGGCTAGCGGGGTCGGAGGTGAGCAGTTCTTC
CASSQVISASGVGGEQFF
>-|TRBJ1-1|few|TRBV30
TGTGCCTGGAGTGTAATGGGGCTCGAAGCTTTCTTT
CAWSVMGLEAFF
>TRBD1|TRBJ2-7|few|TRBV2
TGTGCCAGCAGCCTCGGGACAGCCTACGAGCAGTACTTC
CASSLGTAYEQYF
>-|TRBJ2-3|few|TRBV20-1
TGCAGTGGTCGGGGAGCAGATACGCAGTATTTT
CSGRGADTQYF
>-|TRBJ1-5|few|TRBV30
TGTGCCTGGAGTCAAAATAGCAATCAGCCCCAGCATTTT
CAWSQNSNQPQHF
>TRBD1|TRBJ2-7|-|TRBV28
TGTGCCAGCAGACCCGATGTCAGGGGGCCCTACGAGCAGTACTTC
CASRPDVRGPYEQYF